The 8 T cell receptor beta chains in this list originate from one sample, sequenced in a study of T cell changes during pregnancy in multiple sclerosis. Sequenced by immunoSEQ multiplex PCR; TCRdb stores in-frame clones only, minus some. Among 75,000 to 95,000 clones listed, 75% to 95% were seen once. The material sequenced was peripheral blood, taken before pregnancy. These receptors were taken from a female donor with multiple sclerosis, enrolled in a pregnancy study.

V usage is TRBV5-1 and J usage is TRBJ2-3, with D possibly TRBD2 on 5 matching bases. Germline V CDR1 and CDR2: SGHRS, YFSETQ. V dropped 4 bases and J dropped 6 bases, with 15 bases sitting between them. CDR3 size: 14 residues. CDR3 sequence: CASSGGDTTDTQYF. The CDR3 DNA is TGCGCCAGCAGCGGAGGAGACACCACGGATACGCAGTATTTT.

This sequence joins TRBV27 and TRBJ2-7, with D tentatively TRBD2 (6 bases). Trimming took off 6 bases at V and 0 bases at J, with 9 bases between the two ends. Germline assignment: CDR1 MNHEY and CDR2 SMNVEV (reference sequence). This CDR3 is built from 13 residues. The chain's CDR3 is CASSLASSYEQYF. The CDR3, as DNA: TGTGCCAGCAGCCTAGCGAGCTCCTACGAGCAGTACTTC.

The V and J genes are TRBV7-3 and TRBJ1-1; 8 nucleotides line up with TRBD1. V lost 5 bases and J lost 2; bases outside the gene matches: 4. The CDR3 has 14 residues. Germline V gene data show CDR1 as SGHTA and CDR2 as FQGTGA. The CDR3 loop is CASSPGQANTEAFF. The CDR3 DNA reads TGTGCCAGCAGCCCGGGACAGGCTAACACTGAAGCTTTCTTT.

V gene TRBV6-1 combines with J gene TRBJ1-4; a weak D match, TRBD1 (5 bases). The germline V gene has CDR1 MNHNS and CDR2 SASEGT. V was trimmed by 3 bases and J by 7 bases, leaving 18 bases between them. CDR3 length: 16 residues. The CDR3 nucleotides are TGTGCCAGCAGTGATGGGGACGCCCTGGGAGGTGAAAAACTGTTTTTT. It is translated as CASSDGDALGGEKLFF.

This clone was picked up one time. The V and J genes are TRBV19 and TRBJ1-1, with a possible D match to TRBD1 (5 bases). Trimming removed 5 bases at V and 12 bases at J, with 19 bases between. The CDR3 has 13 amino acids. Germline values: CDR1 LNHDA, CDR2 SQIVND (reference sequence). CDR3 bases: TGTGCCAGTAGTCCCCTCGGAGATAGGGGATCTTTCTTT. Translation gives CASSPLGDRGSFF.

The gene calls are TRBV5-5 and TRBJ1-4, with D possibly being TRBD1 (5 bases). The germline CDR1 and CDR2 sequences are SGHKS and YYEKEE (reference sequence). Deletions cut 3 bases from V and 7 bases from J, with 7 bases between. The CDR3 loop spans 12 amino acids. CDR3 sequence reads: CASSSGGEKLFF. CDR3 coding DNA: TGTGCCAGCAGCTCGGGGGGTGAAAAACTGTTTTTT. Using reference TRBV5-5 and TRBJ1-4 for the parts outside the CDR3, the full variable domain is DAGVTQSPTHLIKTRGQQVTLRCSPISGHKSVSWYQQVLGQGPQFIFQYYEKEERGRGNFPDRFSARQFPNYSSELNVNALLLGDSALYLCASSSGGEKLFFGSGTQLSVL.

This chain connects TRBV4-1 to TRBJ2-4, with D possibly matching TRBD2 (5 bases). Trimming left V 0 bases short and J 0 bases short, with 12 bases between. The germline V gene encodes CDR1 MGHRA and CDR2 YSYEKL. The CDR3 runs 17 residues. The CDR3 coding sequence is TGCGCCAGCAGCCAAGAAGAAGGTGGACTAGCCAAAAACATTCAGTACTTC. Amino acid sequence: CASSQEEGGLAKNIQYF.

CDR3 residues: CASSPTEGQGDRFIYGYTF. Written as DNA, the CDR3 is TGTGCCAGCAGCCCGACGGAAGGACAGGGCGACAGATTCATCTATGGCTACACCTTC. The gene calls are TRBV7-9 and TRBJ1-2, with 8 positions matching TRBD1. CDR1 and CDR2 from the germline V gene are SEHNR and FQNEAQ (reference sequence). V lost 5 bases, J lost 4 bases, and 21 bases stayed unmatched. The CDR3 loop spans 19 amino acids.